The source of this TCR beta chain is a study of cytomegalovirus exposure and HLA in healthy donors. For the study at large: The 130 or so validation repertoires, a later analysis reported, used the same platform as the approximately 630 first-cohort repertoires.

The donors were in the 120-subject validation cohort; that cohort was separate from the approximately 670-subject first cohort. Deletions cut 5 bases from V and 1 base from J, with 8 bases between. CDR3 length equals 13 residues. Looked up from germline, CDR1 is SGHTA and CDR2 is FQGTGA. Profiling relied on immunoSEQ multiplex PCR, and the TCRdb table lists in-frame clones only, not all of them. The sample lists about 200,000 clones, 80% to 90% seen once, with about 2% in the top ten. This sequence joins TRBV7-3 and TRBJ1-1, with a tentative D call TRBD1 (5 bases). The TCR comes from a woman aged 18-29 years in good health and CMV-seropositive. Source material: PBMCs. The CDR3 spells CASSRDRNTEAFF. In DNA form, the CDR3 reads TGTGCCAGCAGCCGCGACAGGAACACTGAAGCTTTCTTT.